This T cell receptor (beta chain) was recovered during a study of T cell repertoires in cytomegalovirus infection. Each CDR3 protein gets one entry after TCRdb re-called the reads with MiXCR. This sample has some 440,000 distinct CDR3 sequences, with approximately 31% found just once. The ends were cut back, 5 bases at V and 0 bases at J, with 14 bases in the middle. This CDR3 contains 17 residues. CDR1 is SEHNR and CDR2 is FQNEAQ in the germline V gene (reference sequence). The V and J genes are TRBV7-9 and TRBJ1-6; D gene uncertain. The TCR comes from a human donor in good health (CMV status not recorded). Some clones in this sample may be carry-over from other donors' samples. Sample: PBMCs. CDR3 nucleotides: TGTGCCAGCAGCCACGGGAATCGGGACTCCTATAATTCACCCCTCCACTTT. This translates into CASSHGNRDSYNSPLHF.